Listed below are T cell receptor beta chains from one sample, sequenced in a study of cytomegalovirus exposure and HLA in healthy donors. Only in-frame clones appear in the TCRdb table, and some are missing; sequencing was by immunoSEQ multiplex PCR. The sample holds 150,000 or so clones. The specimen was PBMCs. Source of these receptors: a woman under 30 in good health and CMV-seronegative. Both conserved end residues are part of each CDR3. A D gene is named only where the DNA matches it firmly.

TRBJ1-6 | NA | TRBV6-1 | TGTGCCAGCCAGCAGGGTTATAATTCACCCCTCCACTTT | CASQQGYNSPLHF
TRBJ2-7 | TRBD1 | TRBV30 | TGTGCCTGGAGTGTCGGTCAGGGGGCAGGCGAGCAGTACTTC | CAWSVGQGAGEQYF
TRBJ1-5 | NA | TRBV2 | TGTGCCAGCACCGACAATAGCAATCAGCCCCAGCATTTT | CASTDNSNQPQHF
TRBJ1-1 | NA | TRBV13 | TGTGCCAGCAGGTCCGGGGGGGGCACTGAAGCTTTCTTT | CASRSGGGTEAFF
TRBJ1-2 | TRBD1 | TRBV28 | TGTGCCAGCAGCTTGGGACAGGGAACAACCGACTATGGCTACACCTTC | CASSLGQGTTDYGYTF
TRBJ1-2 | NA | TRBV7-2 | TGTGCCAGCAGCTTAGCCGGCGGGGGGGACTATGGCTACACCTTC | CASSLAGGGDYGYTF
TRBJ1-2 | NA | TRBV7-2 | TGTGCCAGCAGCTTAGGGGGACAAGAGACCTATGGCTACACCTTC | CASSLGGQETYGYTF
TRBJ2-2 | NA | TRBV30 | TGTGCCTGGGGGAGACTCTATGATTCCGGGGAGCTGTTTTTT | CAWGRLYDSGELFF
TRBJ1-4 | NA | TRBV7-8 | TGTGCCAGCAGCTCCGACCGGGGGTGGGAGGAAAAACTGTTTTTT | CASSSDRGWEEKLFF
TRBJ2-2 | NA | TRBV10-3 | TGTGCCATCACCTTATCGGACACCGGGGAGCTGTTTTTT | CAITLSDTGELFF
TRBJ2-5 | TRBD1 | TRBV7-9 | TGTGCCAGCAGCTCCGGAGACAGGGGAGATGAGACCCAGTACTTC | CASSSGDRGDETQYF
TRBJ2-1 | NA | TRBV11-3 | TGTGCCAGCAGCTTGGACTTCGGGGACTCCTACAATGAGCAGTTCTTC | CASSLDFGDSYNEQFF
TRBJ2-1 | NA | TRBV11-3 | TGTGCCAGCAGCTTAGGTACCGGTGAGCAGTTCTTC | CASSLGTGEQFF
TRBJ1-5 | TRBD1 | TRBV19 | TGTGCCAGTAGTCTAAACTCTGACAGGGGGTATTATCAGCCCCAGCATTTT | CASSLNSDRGYYQPQHF
TRBJ2-1 | TRBD2 | TRBV7-8 | TGTGCCAGCAGCTTTTTAGCGGGAGGCATCAATGAGCAGTTCTTC | CASSFLAGGINEQFF
TRBJ1-1 | NA | TRBV30 | TGTGCCTGGATTAGTAACACTGAAGCTTTCTTT | CAWISNTEAFF
TRBJ2-2 | NA | TRBV6-1 | TGTGCCAGCAGTGAGGCAGACACCGGGGAGCTGTTTTTT | CASSEADTGELFF
TRBJ1-4 | TRBD1 | TRBV7-6 | TGTGCCAGCAGCACCCGGACAGGTTTAGAAGAAAAACTGTTTTTT | CASSTRTGLEEKLFF
TRBJ1-1 | NA | TRBV6-6 | TGTGCCAGCAAGCCCACGGTCGGGAACACTGAAGCTTTCTTT | CASKPTVGNTEAFF
TRBJ2-7 | TRBD2 | TRBV7-2 | TGTGCCAGCAGCTTAGTTGGGACTAGCGGAAGTTCCTACGAGCAGTACTTC | CASSLVGTSGSSYEQYF
TRBJ2-1 | TRBD2 | TRBV9 | TGTGCCAGCAGCGCGGTTGGGCTAGCGGGATTTGAGCAGTTCTTC | CASSAVGLAGFEQFF
TRBJ1-4 | NA | TRBV28 | TGTGCCAGCAGTTTAGGGCAGGGTGTGTCTAATGAAAAACTGTTTTTT | CASSLGQGVSNEKLFF
TRBJ2-3 | NA | TRBV7-2 | TGTGCCAGCAGTGTCCTAAGCGGAATCACAGATACGCAGTATTTT | CASSVLSGITDTQYF
TRBJ2-1 | TRBD2 | TRBV5-1 | TGCGCCAGCAGCTGGGGGGGTAACAATGAGCAGTTCTTC | CASSWGGNNEQFF
TRBJ1-1 | NA | TRBV19 | TGTGCCAGTAGTATAGGGAACAGGGACGGCACTGAAGCTTTCTTT | CASSIGNRDGTEAFF
TRBJ2-1 | NA | TRBV5-8 | TGTGCCAGCAGCTGGTTGGACTTCTCGGGGGTCTACAATGAGCAGTTCTTC | CASSWLDFSGVYNEQFF